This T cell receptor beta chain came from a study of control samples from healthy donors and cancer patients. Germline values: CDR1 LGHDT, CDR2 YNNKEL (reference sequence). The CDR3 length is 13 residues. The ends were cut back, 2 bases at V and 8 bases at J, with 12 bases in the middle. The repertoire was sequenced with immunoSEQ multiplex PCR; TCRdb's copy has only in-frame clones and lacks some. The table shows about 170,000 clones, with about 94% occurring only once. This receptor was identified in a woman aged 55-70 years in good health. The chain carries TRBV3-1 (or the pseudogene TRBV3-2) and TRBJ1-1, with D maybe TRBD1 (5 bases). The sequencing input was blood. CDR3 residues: CASSQRGGEEAFF. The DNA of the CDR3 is TGTGCCAGCAGCCAACGGGGGGGAGAGGAAGCTTTCTTT.